The rows below give T cell receptor beta chains drawn from one sample of a study of cytomegalovirus exposure and HLA in healthy donors. Profiled with immunoSEQ multiplex PCR; TCRdb holds only in-frame clones, not every one. Among about 150,000 clones, about 74% were seen once, and the ten largest hold around 4.1%. The sequenced sample was PBMCs. The receptors come from a man aged 18 to 29 in good health and CMV-seropositive. The CDR3 runs from the conserved cysteine through the conserved F or W. A D gene is named only where the DNA matches it firmly. The size field is filled for only some rows; it gives once, few, many or a size class.

d_gene | j_gene | abundance | len | v_gene | CDR3nt | CDR3aa
NA | TRBJ2-1 | NA | 15 | TRBV18 | TGTGCCAGCTCACCACCGTGGGGGACTCCACCTGAGCAGTTCTTC | CASSPPWGTPPEQFF
NA | TRBJ2-5 | NA | 14 | TRBV11-3 | TGTGCCAGCAGCCCCAGGGCTGGGGCAGAGACCCAGTACTTC | CASSPRAGAETQYF
NA | TRBJ2-7 | NA | 12 | TRBV6-5 | TGTGCCAGCAGCTCAACTGCCTACGAGCAGTACTTC | CASSSTAYEQYF
TRBD1 | TRBJ1-2 | few | 13 | TRBV19 | TGTGCCAGTAGTGAACAGGGGGCGGATGGCTACACCTTC | CASSEQGADGYTF
TRBD1 | TRBJ2-1 | few | 16 | TRBV5-1 | TGCGCCAGCAGCTCGAACCCCGGGACAGGGATCAATGAGCAGTTCTTC | CASSSNPGTGINEQFF
NA | TRBJ2-1 | NA | 17 | TRBV7-8 | TGTGCCAGCAGCTTGACTCGGGGGAGGAGCTCCTACAATGAGCAGTTCTTC | CASSLTRGRSSYNEQFF
NA | TRBJ1-1 | few | 14 | TRBV25-1 | TGTGCCAGCAGTGAACCGGGACAGAACACTGAAGCTTTCTTT | CASSEPGQNTEAFF
TRBD1 | TRBJ2-2 | NA | 17 | TRBV7-7 | TGTGCAATCACCTGGGGCAGGGGGACGTTTGGACCCGGGGAGCTGTTTTTT | CAITWGRGTFGPGELFF
TRBD2 | TRBJ2-5 | few | 13 | TRBV6-5 | TGTGCCAGCAGACTTAGCGGGGAAGAGACCCAGTACTTC | CASRLSGEETQYF
TRBD1 | TRBJ2-7 | few | 13 | TRBV27 | TGTGCCAGCAGTCGACAGGGCTCCTACGAGCAGTACTTC | CASSRQGSYEQYF
TRBD2 | TRBJ2-1 | NA | 14 | TRBV9 | TGTGCCAGCTCTAGCGGGAATAGATACAATGAGCAGTTCTTC | CASSSGNRYNEQFF
NA | TRBJ2-7 | NA | 14 | TRBV5-4 | TGTGCCAGCAGCTTGGATGGAGGTCCCTACGAGCAGTACTTC | CASSLDGGPYEQYF
NA | TRBJ2-5 | NA | 14 | TRBV2 | TGTGCCAGCAGTGAAAGCGGCACTCAAGAGACCCAGTACTTC | CASSESGTQETQYF
TRBD2 | TRBJ2-5 | NA | 15 | TRBV5-4 | TGTGCCAGCAGCCCCGGGACTAGCGGACAAGAGACCCAGTACTTC | CASSPGTSGQETQYF
NA | TRBJ2-7 | NA | 14 | TRBV10-1 | TGCGCCAGCAGTGAGGACAGGCCAAGCTACGAGCAGTACTTC | CASSEDRPSYEQYF
TRBD1 | TRBJ2-7 | NA | 15 | TRBV6-1 | TGTGCCAGCAGTTTCCGACAGGGAAATTTTAACGAGCAGTACTTC | CASSFRQGNFNEQYF
NA | TRBJ1-2 | few | 10 | TRBV20-1 | TGCAGTGCTCAAGCCTATGGCTACACCTTC | CSAQAYGYTF
TRBD2 | TRBJ2-7 | NA | 16 | TRBV5-1 | TGCGCCAGCAGCTGGACCGGGACTAGCGGATCCTACGAGCAGTACTTC | CASSWTGTSGSYEQYF
TRBD1 | TRBJ2-7 | NA | 13 | TRBV9 | TGTGCCAGCAGCGTCGGACAGGACTACGAGCAGTACTTC | CASSVGQDYEQYF
NA | TRBJ2-2 | NA | 13 | TRBV10-3 | TGTGCCATCTGGACTGAGAACACCGGGGAGCTGTTTTTT | CAIWTENTGELFF
NA | TRBJ2-7 | few | 14 | TRBV9 | TGTGCCAGCAGCGTAGGTTCGGTCTCCTACGAGCAGTACTTC | CASSVGSVSYEQYF
NA | TRBJ1-1 | few | 16 | TRBV18 | TGTGCCAGCTCACCAGGAGGGGAGGGAGGGAACACTGAAGCTTTCTTT | CASSPGGEGGNTEAFF
NA | TRBJ1-5 | NA | 13 | TRBV7-9 | TGTGCCAGCAGCTTAGGTTCTCGTCAGCCCCAGCATTTT | CASSLGSRQPQHF
NA | TRBJ1-4 | NA | 14 | TRBV10-3 | TGTGCCATCAGTAAGGACAGTCTTAATGAAAAACTGTTTTTT | CAISKDSLNEKLFF
TRBD1 | TRBJ1-4 | once | 14 | TRBV9 | TGTGCCAGCAGCGCCCGGGACAGTAATGAAAAACTGTTTTTT | CASSARDSNEKLFF
NA | TRBJ1-1 | NA | 15 | TRBV6-6 | TGTGCCAGCAGTTACCCCAGAGGGAGCGGCCTAGGAGCTTTCTTT | CASSYPRGSGLGAFF
TRBD1 | TRBJ2-2 | few | 15 | TRBV28 | TGTGCCAGCAGTACCCGGGACAGATACACCGGGGAGCTGTTTTTT | CASSTRDRYTGELFF
NA | TRBJ1-5 | NA | 15 | TRBV28 | TGTGCCAGCAGTTTAAAGGGGTTGGGCAATCAGCCCCAGCATTTT | CASSLKGLGNQPQHF
TRBD1 | TRBJ1-2 | NA | 15 | TRBV5-6 | TGTGCCAGCAGCTTTGCCAGGACAGGGGTCTATGGCTACACCTTC | CASSFARTGVYGYTF
TRBD2 | TRBJ2-5 | NA | 14 | TRBV7-2 | TGTGCCAGCAGCTTACAGACTAGCGACGAGACCCAGTACTTC | CASSLQTSDETQYF
TRBD1 | TRBJ1-1 | NA | 14 | TRBV7-3 | TGTGCCAGCAGGCTGGACAGGTCGAACACTGAAGCTTTCTTT | CASRLDRSNTEAFF
TRBD1 | TRBJ1-5 | NA | 15 | TRBV6-5 | TGTGCCAGCAGGCCCCTGGACAGGGAGTTTCAGCCCCAGCATTTT | CASRPLDREFQPQHF
NA | TRBJ2-7 | NA | 11 | TRBV9 | TGTGCCAGCAGCGCAGGGAACGAGCAGTACTTC | CASSAGNEQYF
NA | TRBJ1-2 | NA | 14 | TRBV15 | TGTGCCACCAGCAGAGTGGAGGGATGGGATGGCTACACCTTC | CATSRVEGWDGYTF
TRBD2 | TRBJ2-1 | few | 14 | TRBV7-2 | TGTGCCAGCAGCCCGGGACTAGCGGTAAATGAGCAGTTCTTC | CASSPGLAVNEQFF
TRBD1 | TRBJ1-1 | NA | 16 | TRBV9 | TGTGCCAGCAGCGTAAGTACAGGGGGCTTGAACACTGAAGCTTTCTTT | CASSVSTGGLNTEAFF
TRBD1 | TRBJ2-7 | NA | 16 | TRBV6-5 | TGTGCCAGCAGTTTTGGTCCCGGGACAGGGGCTTATGAGCAGTACTTC | CASSFGPGTGAYEQYF
TRBD2 | TRBJ2-5 | NA | 12 | TRBV19 | TGTGCCAGTAGTAACCCCGGGACTAGCGGATACTTC | CASSNPGTSGYF
TRBD1 | TRBJ2-3 | NA | 14 | TRBV6-5 | TGTGCCAGCAGCTATGGGACAGGTACAGATACGCAGTATTTT | CASSYGTGTDTQYF
NA | TRBJ2-1 | once | 16 | TRBV7-9 | TGTGCCAGCAGCTTAACTACTTCGGGGGAATACAATGAGCAGTTCTTC | CASSLTTSGEYNEQFF
TRBD2 | TRBJ2-7 | NA | 14 | TRBV30 | TGTGCCTGGAGGGAAAGCGGGGCGACCTACGAGCAGTACTTC | CAWRESGATYEQYF
NA | TRBJ2-4 | NA | 11 | TRBV20-1 | TGCAGTGCTAGGCGCAGGAACATTCAGTACTTC | CSARRRNIQYF
NA | TRBJ1-6 | NA | 15 | TRBV6-5 | TGTGCCAGCAGTTACGTGGCAGATTATAATTCACCCCTCCACTTT | CASSYVADYNSPLHF
NA | TRBJ2-2 | NA | 14 | TRBV30 | TGTGCCTGGAGTCCCTCGCTAGTAACCGGGGAGCTGTTTTTT | CAWSPSLVTGELFF
TRBD2 | TRBJ2-7 | few | 17 | TRBV2 | TGTGCCAGCATTCAGGGACTAGCGGGGGAAAGCTCCTACGAGCAGTACTTC | CASIQGLAGESSYEQYF